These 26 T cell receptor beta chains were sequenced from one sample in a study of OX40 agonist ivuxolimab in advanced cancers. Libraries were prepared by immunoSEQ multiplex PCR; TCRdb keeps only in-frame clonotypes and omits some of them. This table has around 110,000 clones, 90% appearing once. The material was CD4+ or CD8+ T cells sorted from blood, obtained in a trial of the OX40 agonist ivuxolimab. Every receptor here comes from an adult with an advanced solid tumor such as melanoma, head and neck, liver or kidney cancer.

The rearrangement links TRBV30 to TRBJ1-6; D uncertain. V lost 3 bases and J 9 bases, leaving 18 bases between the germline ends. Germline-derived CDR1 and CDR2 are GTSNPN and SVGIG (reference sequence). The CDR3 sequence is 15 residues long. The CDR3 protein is CAWSLHPGGLSPLHF. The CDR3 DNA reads TGTGCCTGGAGCTTACACCCAGGAGGGCTTTCACCCCTCCACTTT. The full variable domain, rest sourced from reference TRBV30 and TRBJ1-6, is SQTIHQWPATLVQPVGSPLSLECTVEGTSNPNLYWYRQAAGRGLQLLFYSVGIGQISSEVPQNLSASRPQDRQFILSSKKLLLSDSGFYLCAWSLHPGGLSPLHFGNGTRLTVT.

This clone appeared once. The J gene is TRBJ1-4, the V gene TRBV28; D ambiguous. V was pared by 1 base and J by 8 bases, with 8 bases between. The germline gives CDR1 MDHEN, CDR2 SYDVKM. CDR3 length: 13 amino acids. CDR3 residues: CASSLSQDEKLFF. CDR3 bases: TGTGCCAGCAGTTTATCGCAGGACGAAAAACTGTTTTTT.

DNA for the CDR3: TGCGCCAGCAGACGAGCGCTGGGCCAAGAGACCCAGTACTTC. As protein: CASRRALGQETQYF. The chain is built from TRBV5-1 and TRBJ2-5; D gene unclear. This CDR3 spans 14 amino acids. Germline CDR1 reads SGHRS; CDR2 reads YFSETQ. The V end was cut by 5 bases, the J end by 1 base, with 12 bases between.

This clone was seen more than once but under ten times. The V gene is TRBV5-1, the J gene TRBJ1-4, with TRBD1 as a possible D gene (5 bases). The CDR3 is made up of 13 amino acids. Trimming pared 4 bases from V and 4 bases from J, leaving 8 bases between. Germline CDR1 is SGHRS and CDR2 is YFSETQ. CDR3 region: CASSGDSNEKLFF. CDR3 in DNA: TGCGCCAGCAGCGGAGACAGTAATGAAAAACTGTTTTTT.

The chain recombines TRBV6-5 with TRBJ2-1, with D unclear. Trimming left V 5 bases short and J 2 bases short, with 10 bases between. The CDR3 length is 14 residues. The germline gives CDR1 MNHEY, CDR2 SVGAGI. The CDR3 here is CASSPPAAYNEQFF. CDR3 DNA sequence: TGTGCCAGCAGTCCCCCAGCCGCCTACAATGAGCAGTTCTTC.

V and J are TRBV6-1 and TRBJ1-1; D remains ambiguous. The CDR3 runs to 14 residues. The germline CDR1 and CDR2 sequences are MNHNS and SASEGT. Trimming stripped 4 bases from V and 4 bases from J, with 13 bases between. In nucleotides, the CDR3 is TGTGCCAGCAGTGTCAGTACGCAGACCACTGAAGCTTTCTTT. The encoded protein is CASSVSTQTTEAFF.

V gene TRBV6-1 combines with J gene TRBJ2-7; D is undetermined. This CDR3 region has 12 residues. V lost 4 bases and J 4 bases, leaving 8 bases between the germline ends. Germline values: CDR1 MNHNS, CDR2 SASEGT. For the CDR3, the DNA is TGTGCCAGCAGTGGAGCCACATACGAGCAGTACTTC. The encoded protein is CASSGATYEQYF.

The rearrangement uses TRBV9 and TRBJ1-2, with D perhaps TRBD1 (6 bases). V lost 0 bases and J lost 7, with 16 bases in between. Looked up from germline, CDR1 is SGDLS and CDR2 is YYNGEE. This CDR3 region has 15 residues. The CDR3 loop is CASSVEGQKTSGYTF. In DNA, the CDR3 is TGTGCCAGCAGCGTAGAAGGACAGAAAACTTCTGGCTACACCTTC.

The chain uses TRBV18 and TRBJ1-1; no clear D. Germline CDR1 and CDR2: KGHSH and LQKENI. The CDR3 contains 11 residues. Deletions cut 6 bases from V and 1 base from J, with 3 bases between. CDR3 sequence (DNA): TGTGCCAGCTCGGAGAACACTGAAGCTTTCTTT. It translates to CASSENTEAFF.

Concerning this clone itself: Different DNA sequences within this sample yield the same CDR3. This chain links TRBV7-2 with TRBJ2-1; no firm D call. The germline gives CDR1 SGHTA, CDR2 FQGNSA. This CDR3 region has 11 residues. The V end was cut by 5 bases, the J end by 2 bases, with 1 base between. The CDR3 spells CASSPYNEQFF. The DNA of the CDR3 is TGTGCCAGCAGCCCCTACAATGAGCAGTTCTTC.

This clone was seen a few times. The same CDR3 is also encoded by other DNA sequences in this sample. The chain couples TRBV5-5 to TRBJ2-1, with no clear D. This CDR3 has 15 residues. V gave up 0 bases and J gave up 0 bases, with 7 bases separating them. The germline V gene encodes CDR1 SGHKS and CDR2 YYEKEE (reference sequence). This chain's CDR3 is CASSLGLGSYNEQFF. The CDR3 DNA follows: TGTGCCAGCAGCTTGGGTTTGGGCTCCTACAATGAGCAGTTCTTC.

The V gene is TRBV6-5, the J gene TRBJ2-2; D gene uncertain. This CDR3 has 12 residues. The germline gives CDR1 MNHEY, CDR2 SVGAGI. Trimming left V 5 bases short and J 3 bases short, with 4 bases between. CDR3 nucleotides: TGTGCCAGCAGTATAGACACCGGGGAGCTGTTTTTT. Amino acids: CASSIDTGELFF.

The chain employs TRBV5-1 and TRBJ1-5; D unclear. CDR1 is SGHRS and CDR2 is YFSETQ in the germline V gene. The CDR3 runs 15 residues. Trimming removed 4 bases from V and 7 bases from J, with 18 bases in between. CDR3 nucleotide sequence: TGCGCCAGCAGCCCGGACGCTTCACCACACCAGCCCCAGCATTTT. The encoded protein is CASSPDASPHQPQHF.

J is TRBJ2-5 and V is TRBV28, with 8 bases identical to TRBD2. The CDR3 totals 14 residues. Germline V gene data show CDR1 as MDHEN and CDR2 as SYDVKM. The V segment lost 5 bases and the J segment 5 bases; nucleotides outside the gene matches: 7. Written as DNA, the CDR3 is TGTGCCAGCAGTCCCGGGGGGGGGCTGGAGACCCAGTACTTC. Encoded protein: CASSPGGGLETQYF.

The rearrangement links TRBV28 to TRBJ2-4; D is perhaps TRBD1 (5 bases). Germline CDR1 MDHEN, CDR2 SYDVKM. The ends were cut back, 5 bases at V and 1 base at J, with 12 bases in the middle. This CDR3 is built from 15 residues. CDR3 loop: CASSGEKGAKNIQYF. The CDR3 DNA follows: TGTGCCAGCAGTGGAGAAAAGGGGGCCAAAAACATTCAGTACTTC. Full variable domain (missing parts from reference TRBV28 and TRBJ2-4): DVKVTQSSRYLVKRTGEKVFLECVQDMDHENMFWYRQDPGLGLRLIYFSYDVKMKEKGDIPEGYSVSREKKERFSLILESASTNQTSMYLCASSGEKGAKNIQYFGAGTRLSVL.

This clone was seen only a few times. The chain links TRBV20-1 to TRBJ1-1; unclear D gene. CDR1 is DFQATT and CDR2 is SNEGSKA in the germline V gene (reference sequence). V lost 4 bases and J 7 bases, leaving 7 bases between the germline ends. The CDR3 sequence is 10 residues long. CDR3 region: CSAKRLEAFF. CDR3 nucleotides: TGCAGTGCTAAGAGACTTGAAGCTTTCTTT.

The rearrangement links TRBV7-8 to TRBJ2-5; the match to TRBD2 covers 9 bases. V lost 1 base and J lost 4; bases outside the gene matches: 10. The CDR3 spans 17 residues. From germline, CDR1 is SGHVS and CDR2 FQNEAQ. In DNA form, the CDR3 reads TGTGCCAGCAGCTTAGGCGGCGGCGGGGGGGCCGCAGAGACCCAGTACTTC. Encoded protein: CASSLGGGGGAAETQYF.

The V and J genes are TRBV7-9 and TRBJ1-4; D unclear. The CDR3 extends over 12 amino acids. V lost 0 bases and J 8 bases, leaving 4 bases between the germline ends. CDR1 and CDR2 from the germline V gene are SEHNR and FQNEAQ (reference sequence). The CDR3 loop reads CASSLAEEKLFF. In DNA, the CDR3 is TGTGCCAGCAGCTTAGCGGAGGAAAAACTGTTTTTT.

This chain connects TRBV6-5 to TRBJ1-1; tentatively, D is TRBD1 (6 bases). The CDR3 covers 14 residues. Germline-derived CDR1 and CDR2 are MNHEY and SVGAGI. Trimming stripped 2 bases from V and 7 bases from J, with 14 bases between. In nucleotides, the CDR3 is TGTGCCAGCAGTTACACCTTGACAGGTTATGAAGCTTTCTTT. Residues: CASSYTLTGYEAFF.

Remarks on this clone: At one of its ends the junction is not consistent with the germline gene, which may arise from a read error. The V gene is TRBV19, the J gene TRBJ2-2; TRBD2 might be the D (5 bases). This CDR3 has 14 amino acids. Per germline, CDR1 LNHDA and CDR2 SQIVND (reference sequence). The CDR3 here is CASSPRGSTWELFF. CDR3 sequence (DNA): TGTGCCAGTAGCCCCCGGGGTAGCACCTGGGAGCTGTTTTTT. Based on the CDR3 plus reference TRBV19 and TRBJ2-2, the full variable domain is DGGITQSPKYLFRKEGQNVTLSCEQNLNHDAMYWYRQDPGQGLRLIYYSQIVNDFQKGDIAEGYSVSREKKESFPLTVTSAQKNPTAFYLCASSPRGSTWELFFGEGSRLTVL.

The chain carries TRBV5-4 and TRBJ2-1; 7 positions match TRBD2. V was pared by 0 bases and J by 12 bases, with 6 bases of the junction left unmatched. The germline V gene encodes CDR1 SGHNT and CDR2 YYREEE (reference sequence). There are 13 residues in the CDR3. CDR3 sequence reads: CASSLVGAGVQFF. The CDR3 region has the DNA TGTGCCAGCAGCTTGGTGGGTGCGGGGGTGCAGTTCTTC.

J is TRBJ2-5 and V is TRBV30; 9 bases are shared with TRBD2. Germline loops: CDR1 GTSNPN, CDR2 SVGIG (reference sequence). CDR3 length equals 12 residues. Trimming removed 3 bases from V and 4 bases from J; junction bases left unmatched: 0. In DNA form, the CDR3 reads TGTGCCTGGAGGACTAGCGGAGAGACCCAGTACTTC. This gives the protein CAWRTSGETQYF.

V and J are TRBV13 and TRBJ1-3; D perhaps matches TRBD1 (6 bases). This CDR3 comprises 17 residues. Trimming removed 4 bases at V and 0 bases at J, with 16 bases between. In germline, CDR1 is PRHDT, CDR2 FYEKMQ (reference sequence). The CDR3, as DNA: TGTGCCAGCAGCTCCAGGACAGCCAGGAGCTCTGGAAACACCATATATTTT. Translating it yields CASSSRTARSSGNTIYF.

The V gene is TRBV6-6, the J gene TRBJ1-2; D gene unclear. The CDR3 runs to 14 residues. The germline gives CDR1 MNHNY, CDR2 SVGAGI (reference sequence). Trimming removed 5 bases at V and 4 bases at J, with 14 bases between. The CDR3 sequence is CASSTHQRGYGYTF. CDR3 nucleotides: TGTGCCAGCAGTACGCACCAACGGGGCTATGGCTACACCTTC.

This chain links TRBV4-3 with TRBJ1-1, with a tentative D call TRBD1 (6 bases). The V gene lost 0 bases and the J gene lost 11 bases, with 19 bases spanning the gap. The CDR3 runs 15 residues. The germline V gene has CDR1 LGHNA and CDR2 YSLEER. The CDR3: CASSQEGAGGVRAFF. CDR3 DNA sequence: TGCGCCAGCAGCCAAGAGGGGGCGGGGGGTGTGCGGGCTTTCTTT.

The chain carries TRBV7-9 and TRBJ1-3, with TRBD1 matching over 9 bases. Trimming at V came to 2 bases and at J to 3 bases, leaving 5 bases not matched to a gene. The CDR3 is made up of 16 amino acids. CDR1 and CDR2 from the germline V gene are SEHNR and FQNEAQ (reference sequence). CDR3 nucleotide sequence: TGTGCCAGCAGCTTAAGGGGGACAGGGATTGGAAACACCATATATTTT. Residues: CASSLRGTGIGNTIYF.